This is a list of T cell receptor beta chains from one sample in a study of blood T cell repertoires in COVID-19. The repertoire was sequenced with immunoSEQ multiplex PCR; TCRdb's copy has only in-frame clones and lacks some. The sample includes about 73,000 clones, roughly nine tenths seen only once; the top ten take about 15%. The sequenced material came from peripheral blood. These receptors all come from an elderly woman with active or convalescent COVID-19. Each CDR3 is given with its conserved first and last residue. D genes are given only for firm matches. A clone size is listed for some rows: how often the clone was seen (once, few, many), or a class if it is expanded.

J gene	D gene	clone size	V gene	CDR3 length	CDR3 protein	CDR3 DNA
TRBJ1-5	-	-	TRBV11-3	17	CASSLVKTRPSNQPQHF	TGTGCCAGCAGCTTAGTTAAGACGAGGCCCAGCAATCAGCCCCAGCATTTT
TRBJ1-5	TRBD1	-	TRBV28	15	CASSQEGAMHQPQHF	TGTGCCAGCAGCCAAGAGGGGGCCATGCATCAGCCCCAGCATTTT
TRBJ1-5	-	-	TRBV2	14	CASRDTGNNQPQHF	TGTGCCAGCAGGGATACGGGGAACAATCAGCCCCAGCATTTT
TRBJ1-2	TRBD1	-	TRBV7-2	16	CASSYTPTGGAYGYTF	TGTGCCAGCAGCTATACTCCCACAGGGGGCGCCTATGGCTACACCTTC
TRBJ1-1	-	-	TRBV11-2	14	CASSLVSGNTEAFF	TGTGCCAGCAGCTTAGTTTCAGGGAACACTGAAGCTTTCTTT
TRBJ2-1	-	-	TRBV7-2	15	CASSSSKGSYNEQFF	TGTGCCAGCAGCTCTAGCAAAGGCTCCTACAATGAGCAGTTCTTC
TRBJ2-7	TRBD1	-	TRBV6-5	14	CASSSRDRGYEQYF	TGTGCCAGCAGTTCCCGGGACAGGGGTTACGAGCAGTACTTC
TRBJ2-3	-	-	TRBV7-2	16	CASSFRRTYGPDTQYF	TGTGCCAGCAGCTTTCGCAGGACTTACGGCCCAGATACGCAGTATTTT
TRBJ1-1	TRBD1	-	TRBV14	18	CASSPGTGSILRVTEAFF	TGTGCCAGCAGCCCCGGGACAGGGAGTATCCTTCGGGTCACTGAAGCTTTCTTT
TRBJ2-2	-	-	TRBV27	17	CASSALGLSANTGELFF	TGTGCCAGCAGTGCCCTGGGACTGTCAGCGAACACCGGGGAGCTGTTTTTT
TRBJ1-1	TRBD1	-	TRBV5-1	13	CASSLKGATEAFF	TGCGCCAGCAGCTTGAAGGGGGCCACTGAAGCTTTCTTT
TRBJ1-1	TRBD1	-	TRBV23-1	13	CASTPDRVSRAFF	TGCGCCAGCACGCCCGACAGGGTGAGTCGGGCTTTCTTT
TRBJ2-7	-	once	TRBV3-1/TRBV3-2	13	CASSQGDTYEQYF	TGTGCCAGCAGCCAAGGGGACACCTACGAGCAGTACTTC
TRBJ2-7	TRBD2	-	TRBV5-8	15	CASSRNLGGTYEQYF	TGTGCCAGCAGCCGTAACCTGGGGGGGACCTACGAGCAGTACTTC
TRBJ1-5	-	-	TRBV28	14	CASSLSGGNQPQHF	TGTGCCAGCAGTTTATCCGGGGGCAATCAGCCCCAGCATTTT
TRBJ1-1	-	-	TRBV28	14	CASSRAGSNTEAFF	TGTGCCAGCAGCCGTGCGGGGAGCAACACTGAAGCTTTCTTT